The sequence of this T cell receptor beta chain was determined in a study of quantifying T cell responses using KT2 cells. Across the whole study: RNA was reverse transcribed with TCR alpha and beta constant-region primers.

Worth noting for this clonotype: Its antigen is undetermined.

Known numbers of the T cell clone KT2 were added to PBMC. An oligo carrying a UMI was ligated to the cDNA 3' end. The first PCR ran 4 to 5 cycles with an equimolar RC1.1 and RC1.2 beta primer mix. TCRdb used MiXCR to reprocess the UMI-ligation and nested PCR reads, holding one entry per CDR3 protein. The sample records tens of thousands of distinct CDR3 sequences, 7.3% being singletons. Study results and caveats: Even the lowest spike-in, about one KT2 cell per 100,000 PBMC, yielded detectable KT2 sequences.

The sequence derives from a human donor. The sequenced material came from PBMCs spiked with cells of the T cell clone KT2.

The CDR3 DNA sequence: TGTGCCACCAGTGATTTGCGATCCGGATGGGAGACCCAGTACTTC. Residues: CATSDLRSGWETQYF. J is TRBJ2-5 and V is TRBV24-1, with D hard to call. Trimming left V 0 bases short and J 5 bases short, with 12 bases between. CDR1 is KGHDR and CDR2 is SFDVKD in the germline V gene. This CDR3 is 15 amino acids long.